Described below is a single T cell receptor (beta chain) sequence and its context. Primers included in the PCR were 60 Vbeta and 13 Jbeta primers. The protocol was immunoSEQ multiplex PCR, while the TCRdb copy is restricted to in-frame clones and leaves out a portion. In the table there are 150,000 to 200,000 clones, 9.5% of which are singletons. The data are from a study of cytomegalovirus exposure and HLA in healthy donors. The clonotype was recovered from a woman aged 25-40 years in good health and CMV-seropositive. Material for sequencing was PBMCs.

Written as DNA, the CDR3 is TGTGCCAGCAGGGAGGTAGGATGCCACTACAATGAGCAGTTCTTC. This encodes CASREVGCHYNEQFF. J is TRBJ2-1 and V is TRBV6-4; TRBD2 might be the D (5 bases). CDR3 length: 15 amino acids. From germline, CDR1 is MRHNA and CDR2 SNTAGT. Deletions cut 6 bases from V and 3 bases from J, with 15 bases between.